This TCR beta chain was obtained from a study of blood T cells in healthy people across ages. Study results and caveats: Not knowing donor CMV status may have confounded expanded clonotype changes. PBMCs that were unsorted prevented a conclusive naive versus antigen-experienced comparison.

V shed 5 bases and J shed 3 bases, with 15 bases lying between them. CDR3 length: 15 amino acids. Germline V lookup: CDR1 SGHTA, CDR2 FQGNSA. To note about this clonotype: Its antigen is as yet unknown.

Sample-barcoded 5' priming and a J-beta primer mix drove a second PCR of about 7 to 12 cycles. TCRdb reprocessed the 5' RACE reads with MiXCR, giving one entry per CDR3 protein. The sample has 710,000 or so distinct CDR3 sequences, approximately 29% seen once; the top ten hold approximately 15%. This receptor was obtained from a woman aged 80 or over in good health. The chain combines TRBV7-2 with TRBJ2-3; possible D gene TRBD2, 6 bases. Sequencing was carried out using blood. CDR3 sequence (DNA): TGTGCCAGCAGCACTCGGGGCGGGGTGACAGATACGCAGTATTTT. It encodes CASSTRGGVTDTQYF.